A single sample is the source of the 22 T cell receptor beta chains below, sequenced in a study of T-cell reconstitution after alpha-beta-depleted transplantation in children. During its preparation, the TCRbeta library received unique molecular identifiers. TCRdb analysed the PCR reads with MiXCR anew, one entry per CDR3 protein. This sample has approximately 290,000 distinct CDR3 sequences, with around a tenth found just once. This specimen consisted of peripheral blood, obtained 180 days after TCRalphabeta/CD19-depleted stem cell transplant. All receptors come from a male patient aged 2-9 years who had a stem cell transplant for chronic granulomatous disease, so the T cells may come from the graft donor.

This chain uses TRBV5-1 with TRBJ2-1, with 9 bases identical to TRBD2. CDR3 length: 15 amino acids. Germline V lookup: CDR1 SGHRS, CDR2 YFSETQ. After removal of 0 bases from V and 3 bases from J, the junction contained 1 base not matched to a gene. In nucleotides, the CDR3 is TGCGCCAGCAGCTTGGAGACTAGCGGCTACAATGAGCAGTTCTTC. Its protein product is CASSLETSGYNEQFF.

Many counts were recorded for this clonotype. The chain carries TRBV19 and TRBJ2-1, with 9 bases matching TRBD1. CDR1 is LNHDA, CDR2 SQIVND, per germline (reference sequence). The CDR3 totals 15 residues. Losses at the gene ends were 3 bases for V and 9 bases for J; bases not matched to a gene: 9. The CDR3 DNA follows: TGTGCCAGTAGTATCGTCGACAGGGGGGGTCGTGAGCAGTTCTTC. It encodes CASSIVDRGGREQFF.

This clonotype was seen at least ten times. The J gene is TRBJ2-5, the V gene TRBV20-1, with 12 bases matching TRBD2. CDR3 size: 16 residues. Germline CDR1 DFQATT, CDR2 SNEGSKA (reference sequence). With 6 bases clipped from V and 5 bases from J, the junction kept 13 bases outside the gene matches. The CDR3 loop is CSALLLAGGPGETQYF. The CDR3 DNA is TGCAGTGCCCTACTGCTAGCGGGAGGGCCGGGGGAGACCCAGTACTTC.

This clonotype was seen a single time. Since a much larger clone is just one base distant, this may be a read error. This rearrangement joins TRBV5-1 to TRBJ1-2, with D tentatively TRBD1 (6 bases). The CDR3 has 17 residues. The V gene's germline CDR1 is SGHRS and CDR2 YFSETQ. The CDR3 DNA reads as TGCGCCAGCAGCTGGACATCCCGGGGGCAAGAGAACTGTGGCTACACCTTC. Amino acid sequence: CASSWTSRGQENCGYTF.

This clonotype was recorded at least ten times. The CDR3 bases are TGTGCCAGCAGTTTCCCCGGCCCGTCCTACAATGAGCAGTTCTTC. This encodes CASSFPGPSYNEQFF. The V gene is TRBV28, the J gene TRBJ2-1; D gene unclear. The CDR3 covers 15 residues. The germline gives CDR1 MDHEN, CDR2 SYDVKM. V lost 3 bases to trimming and J lost 1 base, with 10 bases between them.

This clonotype was counted ten times or more. This chain joins TRBV21-1 and TRBJ2-7; the DNA was not compared with TRBD1, the D call given in the table. TRBV21-1 is annotated as a pseudogene. CDR3 length: 14 residues. CDR3 sequence: CARNPGQDSYEQYF. DNA of the CDR3: TGTGCCAGGAACCCGGGACAGGACTCCTACGAGCAGTACTTC.

V gene TRBV18 combines with J gene TRBJ2-3, with 9 bases that match TRBD2. The junction had 8 bases not matched to a gene; V was cut back by 3 bases and J by 4 bases. Looked up from germline, CDR1 is KGHSH and CDR2 is LQKENI. The CDR3 runs to 16 residues. The CDR3 loop is CASSPTAGGEADTQYF. For the CDR3, the DNA is TGTGCCAGCTCACCCACAGCGGGAGGCGAGGCAGATACGCAGTATTTT.

This clonotype has a handful of counts. J is TRBJ1-2 and V is TRBV19, with 9 positions matching TRBD1. Trimming removed 4 bases from V and 8 bases from J; junction bases left unmatched: 8. CDR3 length: 14 amino acids. The germline gives CDR1 LNHDA, CDR2 SQIVND (reference sequence). CDR3 sequence (DNA): TGTGCCAGTAGTACCCCGGGACAGGGTGGAGGCTACACCTTC. Translating it yields CASSTPGQGGGYTF. Filled out from reference TRBV19 and TRBJ1-2, the complete variable domain reads DGGITQSPKYLFRKEGQNVTLSCEQNLNHDAMYWYRQDPGQGLRLIYYSQIVNDFQKGDIAEGYSVSREKKESFPLTVTSAQKNPTAFYLCASSTPGQGGGYTFGSGTRLTVV.

This clonotype showed up many times. The V gene is TRBV5-5, the J gene TRBJ2-7; D uncertain. Germline V gene data show CDR1 as SGHKS and CDR2 as YYEKEE (reference sequence). Trimming cost V 5 bases and J 3 bases, with 18 bases left between them. This CDR3 is built from 15 residues. This CDR3 is CASSRGPDPHYEQYF. The CDR3 region has the DNA TGTGCCAGCAGTCGTGGTCCCGACCCCCACTACGAGCAGTACTTC.

This clonotype was counted many times. The rearrangement joins TRBV4-3 to TRBJ2-5, with no clear D. V was clipped by 6 bases and J by 0 bases, with 8 bases between them. Germline V CDR1 and CDR2: LGHNA, YSLEER. CDR3 length: 13 amino acids. CDR3 region: CASSREYQETQYF. The CDR3 nucleotides read TGCGCCAGCAGTCGAGAGTACCAAGAGACCCAGTACTTC.

The CDR3 DNA is TGTGCCAGCAGCCTCCGGGGACTGGGACTAGCGGAAAACTTACTTAGCACAGATACGCAGTATTTT. Its protein product is CASSLRGLGLAENLLSTDTQYF. The gene calls are TRBV3-1 and TRBJ2-3; TRBD2 matches 11 bases. Per the germline V gene, CDR1 is LGHDT and CDR2 is YNNKEL (reference sequence). The CDR3 is 22 amino acids. J lost 0 bases, V lost 4 bases, and 21 bases had no gene match.

This clonotype was seen repeatedly, ten times or more. This rearrangement joins TRBV20-1 to TRBJ2-5; TRBD1 might be the D (6 bases). CDR1 is DFQATT and CDR2 is SNEGSKA in the germline V gene (reference sequence). The CDR3 sequence is 14 residues long. V was clipped by 1 base and J by 5 bases, with 14 bases between them. CDR3 loop: CSARGTKRGETQYF. The CDR3 region has the DNA TGCAGTGCTAGAGGGACGAAGAGGGGGGAGACCCAGTACTTC.

There are many counts of this clonotype. This chain uses TRBV10-3 with TRBJ2-3; 9 positions match TRBD1. The V and J ends lost 2 bases and 3 bases, in that order; junction bases with no gene match: 3. The germline V gene encodes CDR1 ENHRY and CDR2 SYGVKD. This CDR3 comprises 15 residues. Here the CDR3 DNA reads TGTGCCATCAGTGAGGTCGGGACAGGGACAGATACGCAGTATTTT. As protein: CAISEVGTGTDTQYF.

This clonotype was seen repeatedly, ten times or more. This chain joins TRBV29-1 and TRBJ2-5; D may be TRBD2 (5 bases). V was cut by 5 bases and J by 5 bases, with 6 bases left in between. From germline, CDR1 is SQVTM and CDR2 ANQGSEA. This CDR3 is built from 10 residues. In DNA form, the CDR3 reads TGCAGCGTTAGGAGGGAGACCCAGTACTTC. This translates into CSVRRETQYF.

This chain uses TRBV19 with TRBJ1-1; D is undetermined. Trimming cost V 6 bases and J 0 bases, with 11 bases left between them. There are 14 residues in the CDR3. Germline loops: CDR1 LNHDA, CDR2 SQIVND (reference sequence). The CDR3 loop reads CASSREWMNTEAFF. For the CDR3, the DNA is TGTGCCAGTAGCCGAGAGTGGATGAACACTGAAGCTTTCTTT.

This clonotype was detected only a few times. The V call is TRBV4-1, the J call TRBJ2-3, with 10 bases lining up with TRBD2. V trimming: 4 bases; J trimming: 0 bases; junction bases outside the gene matches: 13. The germline CDR1 and CDR2 sequences are MGHRA and YSYEKL. The CDR3 contains 19 residues. CDR3 region: CASSPPPGLAVTSTDTQYF. The CDR3 bases are TGCGCCAGCAGCCCTCCACCCGGACTAGCGGTCACTAGCACAGATACGCAGTATTTT.

This clonotype occurred many times. Without the conserved terminal phenylalanine or tryptophan, this CDR3 likely stems from a read error. It is unclear where the CDR3 begins or ends on the DNA, so no DNA is shown, and the CDR3 is as TCRdb lists it. The chain carries TRBV10-2 and TRBJ2-5; TRBD2, the D gene given by the table, was not confirmed from the DNA. CDR1 WSHSY and CDR2 SAAADI come from the germline V gene. The CDR3 contains 13 residues when both ends are counted. The CDR3: CASDQREGTSSYL.

This clonotype was seen repeatedly, ten times or more. The chain joins TRBV5-1 to TRBJ2-5; TRBD2 matches 8 bases. Germline assignment: CDR1 SGHRS and CDR2 YFSETQ. This CDR3 has 14 amino acids. V was clipped by 3 bases and J by 1 base; unmatched bases: 2. The CDR3 coding sequence is TGCGCCAGCAGCTACGGGACTAGCCAAGAGACCCAGTACTTC. As protein: CASSYGTSQETQYF.

This clonotype was observed at least ten times. The DNA for the CDR3 is TGCAGTGCTAGCGCCACTGTCCCCGGCGCGGAGACCCAGTACTTC. It codes for CSASATVPGAETQYF. The J gene is TRBJ2-5, the V gene TRBV20-1; D is uncertain. The CDR3 covers 15 residues. CDR1 and CDR2 from the germline V gene are DFQATT and SNEGSKA (reference sequence). The V and J ends lost 3 bases and 5 bases respectively, with 19 bases between them.

For this clonotype: A read error may explain this, as a much larger clone is one base away. V gene TRBV20-1 combines with J gene TRBJ2-3; D uncertain. The CDR3 covers 11 residues. In germline, CDR1 is DFQATT, CDR2 SNEGSKA (reference sequence). CDR3 protein: CSAQGPDMQYF. DNA of the CDR3: TGCAGTGCCCAAGGCCCAGATATGCAGTATTTT.

With respect to this clonotype: One base away lies a much larger clone, so this may be a sequencing read error. The V call is TRBV7-2, the J call TRBJ2-3, with D perhaps matching TRBD2 (5 bases). The V gene's germline CDR1 is SGHTA and CDR2 FQGNSA. The length of the CDR3 is 16 residues. CDR3: CDSSPMTGLGTDTQYF. The CDR3 bases are TGTGACAGCAGCCCCATGACCGGACTGGGTACAGATACGCAGTATTTT.

This clonotype has a count of ten or more. The chain recombines TRBV20-1 with TRBJ2-4; D is unresolved. V shed 5 bases and J shed 0 bases, with 11 bases lying between them. Germline V CDR1 and CDR2: DFQATT, SNEGSKA (reference sequence). The CDR3 consists of 14 residues. The CDR3 DNA is TGCAGTGCTTTTAGCCCGCTAGCCAAAAACATTCAGTACTTC. Its protein is CSAFSPLAKNIQYF.